Following are 24 T cell receptor beta chains from one sample sequenced in a study of blood T cell repertoires in COVID-19. The method was immunoSEQ multiplex PCR; TCRdb's version includes in-frame clones alone and lacks a portion of them. The sample includes 200,000 to 250,000 clones, approximately 84% of them seen just once. What was sequenced was PBMCs or T cells enriched from blood (not recorded which). These receptors were collected from a man in his sixties who had recovered from COVID-19.

This clone was counted a few times. This chain connects TRBV5-1 to TRBJ2-3, with TRBD1 as a possible D gene (6 bases). V lost 2 bases, J lost 7 bases, and 14 bases lay in between. The CDR3 covers 14 residues. CDR1 is SGHRS, CDR2 YFSETQ, per germline. The CDR3: CASSFRGGVNTQYF. The CDR3 DNA follows: TGCGCCAGCAGCTTCAGGGGTGGGGTGAATACGCAGTATTTT.

V gene TRBV10-3 combines with J gene TRBJ2-7; 7 bases are shared with TRBD1. The CDR3 is made up of 13 amino acids. V shed 6 bases, J shed 2 bases, and the junction held 4 bases outside the gene matches. Germline V lookup: CDR1 ENHRY, CDR2 SYGVKD. This CDR3 reads CAISDREAYEQYF. The CDR3 DNA reads as TGTGCCATCAGCGACAGGGAAGCCTACGAGCAGTACTTC.

The rearrangement uses TRBV6-5 and TRBJ1-2; D may be TRBD1 (6 bases). The CDR3 contains 13 residues. V was cut by 7 bases and J by 4 bases, with 13 bases left in between. CDR1 and CDR2 (germline): MNHEY, SVGAGI. CDR3 coding DNA: TGTGCCAGCACCGAGGCAGGGGCCTATGGCTACACCTTC. Residues: CASTEAGAYGYTF.

A few counts support this clone. The rearrangement joins TRBV19 to TRBJ1-2; 9 positions match TRBD1. CDR3 length: 17 residues. Germline CDR1 LNHDA, CDR2 SQIVND (reference sequence). V trimming: 4 bases; J trimming: 1 base; junction bases outside the gene matches: 10. The CDR3 loop reads CASSTGTGSLVNYGYTF. In DNA form, the CDR3 reads TGTGCCAGTAGTACCGGGACAGGGTCCCTCGTTAACTATGGCTACACCTTC.

V usage is TRBV27 and J usage is TRBJ2-7; 10 bases are shared with TRBD2. The length of the CDR3 is 16 residues. Trimming took 5 bases from V and 0 from J; bases not matched to a gene: 7. Per the germline V gene, CDR1 is MNHEY and CDR2 is SMNVEV (reference sequence). The CDR3 nucleotides are TGTGCCAGCAGTCCAGGACTAGCGGCTACCTCCTACGAGCAGTACTTC. Its translation is CASSPGLAATSYEQYF.

The chain is built from TRBV10-1 and TRBJ1-2, with 9 bases fitting TRBD1. The CDR3 extends over 16 amino acids. Germline assignment: CDR1 WNHNN and CDR2 SYGVQD (reference sequence). J was trimmed by 7 bases and V by 0 bases; bases with no gene match: 9. This chain's CDR3 is CASSESLGQGKIGYTF. CDR3 sequence (DNA): TGCGCCAGCAGTGAGTCGTTAGGACAGGGGAAGATTGGCTACACCTTC.

The V gene is TRBV6-2 or TRBV6-3, the J gene TRBJ2-2, with D tentatively TRBD2 (6 bases). CDR3 length: 14 amino acids. Germline V gene data show CDR1 as MNHEY and CDR2 as SVGEGT. The V gene lost 6 bases and the J gene lost 5 bases, with 13 bases spanning the gap. For the CDR3, the DNA is TGTGCCAGCAGCTATGCGGCGGGGACCGGGGAGCTGTTTTTT. Translated, it gives CASSYAAGTGELFF.

This sequence joins TRBV2 and TRBJ1-2, with D possibly being TRBD1 (5 bases). CDR1 SNHLY and CDR2 FYNNEI come from the germline V gene. CDR3 size: 12 residues. Trimming took off 3 bases at V and 6 bases at J, with 8 bases between the two ends. CDR3 nucleotide sequence: TGTGCCAGCAGTGATTGGGGGGATGGCTACACCTTC. As protein: CASSDWGDGYTF.

The V call is TRBV15, the J call TRBJ1-4; maybe TRBD1 (5 bases). Germline assignment: CDR1 LNHNV and CDR2 YYDKDF (reference sequence). This CDR3 is built from 16 residues. Trimming shortened V by 1 base and J by 3 bases, and 12 bases separated the two germline ends. The CDR3 region has the DNA TGTGCCACCAGCAGAGTGTACAGGCTTCCTAATGAAAAACTGTTTTTT. Amino acids: CATSRVYRLPNEKLFF.

CDR3 loop: CASKLRQGIQPQHF. DNA for the CDR3: TGTGCCAGTAAGCTTAGACAGGGCATTCAGCCCCAGCATTTT. The V call is TRBV19, the J call TRBJ1-5; TRBD1 matches 7 bases. Germline CDR1 LNHDA, CDR2 SQIVND (reference sequence). With 7 bases clipped from V and 6 bases from J, the junction kept 9 bases outside the gene matches. The CDR3 extends over 14 amino acids.

Comment on this clone: A read error may produce the germline difference seen at one junction end. The V gene is TRBV7-7, the J gene TRBJ2-5, with 8 bases matching TRBD1. The CDR3 sequence is 16 residues long. The germline CDR1 and CDR2 sequences are SSHAT and FNYEAQ (reference sequence). The CDR3 nucleotides read TGTGCTAGCAGCTTAACGACAGGGGATGCGTTTGAGACCCAGTACTTC. This translates into CASSLTTGDAFETQYF.

The V call is TRBV4-1, the J call TRBJ1-4; 7 positions agree with TRBD1. There are 17 residues in the CDR3. Germline loops: CDR1 MGHRA, CDR2 YSYEKL. V shed 0 bases, J shed 3 bases, and the junction held 7 bases outside the gene matches. The CDR3 DNA reads TGCGCCAGCAGCCAAGAACCCTCGGGGACAGCTAATGAAAAACTGTTTTTT. Protein sequence: CASSQEPSGTANEKLFF.

This chain uses TRBV5-6 with TRBJ2-2; 8 nucleotides agree with TRBD2. After removal of 3 bases from V and 4 bases from J, the junction contained 5 bases not matched to a gene. The CDR3 loop spans 15 amino acids. Per the germline V gene, CDR1 is SGHDT and CDR2 is YYEEEE. CDR3 in DNA: TGTGCCAGCAGCTATCAGCGGGGGCCCACCGGGGAGCTGTTTTTT. This sequence encodes CASSYQRGPTGELFF.

The genes are TRBV7-2 and TRBJ1-5; TRBD1 matches 7 bases. The V and J ends lost 5 bases and 5 bases, in that order; junction bases with no gene match: 3. This CDR3 contains 13 residues. Per germline, CDR1 SGHTA and CDR2 FQGNSA. CDR3 in amino acids: CASSRDRDQPQHF. In DNA form, the CDR3 reads TGTGCCAGCAGCCGGGACAGAGATCAGCCCCAGCATTTT.

This clone has a single count. V and J are TRBV5-1 and TRBJ1-1, with unresolved D. Germline lookup yields CDR1 SGHRS and CDR2 YFSETQ. The CDR3 consists of 13 residues. V was trimmed by 4 bases and J by 5 bases, leaving 12 bases between them. The CDR3 sequence is CASSPIVGTEAFF. The CDR3, as DNA: TGCGCCAGCAGCCCTATAGTCGGGACTGAAGCTTTCTTT.

This clone was observed a handful of times. The genes are TRBV7-9 and TRBJ2-3; no clear D. The length of the CDR3 is 13 residues. Trimming removed 0 bases at V and 6 bases at J, with 7 bases between. The germline V gene encodes CDR1 SEHNR and CDR2 FQNEAQ (reference sequence). The CDR3, as DNA: TGTGCCAGCAGCTTAGCGCAGGTTGATACGCAGTATTTT. This gives the protein CASSLAQVDTQYF.

This clone was recorded only once. This sequence joins TRBV7-9 and TRBJ1-6, with a tentative D call TRBD1 (5 bases). This CDR3 comprises 15 residues. CDR1 and CDR2 (germline): SEHNR, FQNEAQ (reference sequence). The ends were cut back, 3 bases at V and 7 bases at J, with 13 bases in the middle. The CDR3 DNA is TGTGCCAGCAGCTTCTCCGACAGCGAGAATTCACCCCTCCACTTT. Amino acid sequence: CASSFSDSENSPLHF. The full variable domain, with the rest looked up from reference TRBV7-9 and TRBJ1-6, is DTGVSQNPRHKITKRGQNVTFRCDPISEHNRLYWYRQTLGQGPEFLTYFQNEAQLEKSRLLSDRFSAERPKGSFSTLEIQRTEQGDSAMYLCASSFSDSENSPLHFGNGTRLTVT.

The CDR3 spells CASSFGWGQGHEKLFF. The DNA for the CDR3 is TGTGCCAGCAGCTTTGGTTGGGGACAGGGACACGAAAAACTGTTTTTT. The rearrangement links TRBV5-6 to TRBJ1-4; 9 bases match TRBD1. This CDR3 contains 16 residues. The germline CDR1 and CDR2 sequences are SGHDT and YYEEEE. After removal of 2 bases from V and 8 bases from J, the junction contained 10 bases not matched to a gene.

V and J are TRBV19 and TRBJ1-2; TRBD1 matches 8 bases. The CDR3 extends over 16 amino acids. CDR1 is LNHDA, CDR2 SQIVND, per germline (reference sequence). The junction had 14 bases not matched to a gene; V was cut back by 4 bases and J by 7 bases. CDR3 residues: CASSTTPAGGAAGYTF. The CDR3 coding sequence is TGTGCCAGTAGTACAACCCCGGCAGGGGGCGCGGCTGGCTACACCTTC.

The chain couples TRBV3-1 (or the pseudogene TRBV3-2) to TRBJ1-2; TRBD1 aligns across 10 bases. The CDR3 has 17 residues. Germline V gene sequence: CDR1 LGHDT, CDR2 YNNKEL (reference sequence). Trimming removed 4 bases from V and 4 bases from J; junction bases left unmatched: 12. CDR3 region: CASSLDRGLSFGYGYTF. In DNA form, the CDR3 reads TGTGCCAGCAGCCTTGACAGGGGGCTCTCTTTTGGCTATGGCTACACCTTC.

The gene calls are TRBV19 and TRBJ2-7; D is possibly TRBD2 (5 bases). CDR1 LNHDA and CDR2 SQIVND come from the germline V gene (reference sequence). Trimming removed 5 bases at V and 3 bases at J, with 17 bases between. The CDR3 is made up of 15 amino acids. The CDR3 DNA sequence: TGTGCCAGTAGTGCCCGAGGCCGGGGATTCTACGAGCAGTACTTC. This codes for CASSARGRGFYEQYF.

The V gene is TRBV7-9, the J gene TRBJ1-1; 7 bases agree with TRBD1. V lost 2 bases, J lost 3 bases, and 3 bases stayed unmatched. Germline CDR1 reads SEHNR; CDR2 reads FQNEAQ (reference sequence). The CDR3 extends over 14 amino acids. The CDR3 loop is CASSLLGTDTEAFF. CDR3 sequence (DNA): TGTGCCAGCAGCTTACTTGGGACAGACACTGAAGCTTTCTTT.

The chain combines TRBV18 with TRBJ1-1; 7 bases line up with TRBD1. Germline assignment: CDR1 KGHSH and CDR2 LQKENI. The length of the CDR3 is 14 residues. V gave up 2 bases and J gave up 4 bases; unmatched junction bases: 4. This CDR3 reads CASSPVAGGTEAFF. As DNA, the CDR3 is TGTGCCAGCTCACCAGTTGCAGGGGGCACTGAAGCTTTCTTT. Using reference TRBV18 and TRBJ1-1 for the parts outside the CDR3, the full variable domain is NAGVMQNPRHLVRRRGQEARLRCSPMKGHSHVYWYRQLPEEGLKFMVYLQKENIIDESGMPKERFSAEFPKEGPSILRIQQVVRGDSAAYFCASSPVAGGTEAFFGQGTRLTVV.

A few counts support this clone. The chain employs TRBV4-3 and TRBJ1-2; 7 nucleotides agree with TRBD1. J lost 3 bases, V lost 4 bases, and 5 bases had no gene match. The CDR3 is made up of 14 amino acids. Germline-derived CDR1 and CDR2 are LGHNA and YSLEER. The CDR3 nucleotides read TGCGCCAGCAGCCCACAGGGGCGGGACTATGGCTACACCTTC. This encodes CASSPQGRDYGYTF.